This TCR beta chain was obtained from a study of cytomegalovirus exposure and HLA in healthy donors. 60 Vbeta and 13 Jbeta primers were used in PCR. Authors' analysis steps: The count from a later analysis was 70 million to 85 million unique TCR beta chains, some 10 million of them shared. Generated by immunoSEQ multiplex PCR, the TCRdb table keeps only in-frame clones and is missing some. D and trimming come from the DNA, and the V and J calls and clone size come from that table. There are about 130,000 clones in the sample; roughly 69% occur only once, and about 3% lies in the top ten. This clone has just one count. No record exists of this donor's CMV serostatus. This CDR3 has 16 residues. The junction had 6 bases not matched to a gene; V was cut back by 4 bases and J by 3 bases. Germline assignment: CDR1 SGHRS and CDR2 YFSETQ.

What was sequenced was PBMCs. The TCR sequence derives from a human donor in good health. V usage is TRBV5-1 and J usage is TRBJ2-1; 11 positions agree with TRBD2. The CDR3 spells CASSTGTSGFYNEQFF. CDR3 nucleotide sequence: TGCGCCAGCAGCACGGGGACTAGCGGCTTCTACAATGAGCAGTTCTTC.